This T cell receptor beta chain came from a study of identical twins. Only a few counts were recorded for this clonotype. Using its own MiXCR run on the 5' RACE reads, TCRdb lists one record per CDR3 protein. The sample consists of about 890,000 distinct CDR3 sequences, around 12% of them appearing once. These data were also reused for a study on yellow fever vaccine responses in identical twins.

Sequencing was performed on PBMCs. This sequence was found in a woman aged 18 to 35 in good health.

The CDR3, as DNA: TGTGCCAGCCAAACTAGCGGGATATACGAGCAGTACTTC. This gives the protein CASQTSGIYEQYF. This chain links TRBV12-3 or TRBV12-4 with TRBJ2-7; 10 nucleotides agree with TRBD2. J was trimmed by 4 bases and V by 8 bases; bases with no gene match: 5. This CDR3 has 13 amino acids.